This T cell receptor beta chain was captured in a study of blood T cells in healthy people across ages. This clonotype was detected a few times. Its antigen is not known. Combining a sample-barcoded 5' primer with a J-beta primer mix, a second PCR ran for about 6 to 11 cycles. In TCRdb, the 5' RACE reads were re-called with MiXCR into one record per CDR3 protein. The sample carries fewer than 700,000 distinct CDR3 sequences, roughly 48% recorded once. Study outcomes and limitations: Long-lived donors had more naive CD4+ cells and higher diversity than aged donors.

The CDR3 contains 15 residues. CDR1 is SGHRS, CDR2 YFSETQ, per germline. Trimming pared 4 bases from V and 7 bases from J, leaving 15 bases between. Sequenced input: blood. J is TRBJ1-6 and V is TRBV5-1, with a tentative D call TRBD1 (6 bases). The TCR sequence derives from a man older than 75 in good health. In DNA form, the CDR3 reads TGCGCCAGCAGCAGCGGACAGTCAACGAATTCACCCCTCCACTTT. It codes for CASSSGQSTNSPLHF.